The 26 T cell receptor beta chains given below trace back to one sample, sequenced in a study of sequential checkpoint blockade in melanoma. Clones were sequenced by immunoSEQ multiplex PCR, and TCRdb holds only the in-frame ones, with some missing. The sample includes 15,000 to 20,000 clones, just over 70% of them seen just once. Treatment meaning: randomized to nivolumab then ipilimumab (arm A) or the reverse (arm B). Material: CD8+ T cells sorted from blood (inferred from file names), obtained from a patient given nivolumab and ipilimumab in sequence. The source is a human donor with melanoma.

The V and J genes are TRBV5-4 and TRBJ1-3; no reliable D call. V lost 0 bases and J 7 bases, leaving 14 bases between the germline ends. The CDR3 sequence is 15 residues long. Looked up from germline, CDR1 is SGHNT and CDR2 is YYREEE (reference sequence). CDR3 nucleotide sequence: TGTGCCAGCAGCTTGGTTGAGGGTTCATCGAACACCATATATTTT. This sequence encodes CASSLVEGSSNTIYF.

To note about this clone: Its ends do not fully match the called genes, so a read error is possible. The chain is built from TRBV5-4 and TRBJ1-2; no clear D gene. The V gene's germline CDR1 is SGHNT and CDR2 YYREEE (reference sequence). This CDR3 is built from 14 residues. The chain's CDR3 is CASSQGPRDYGYTF. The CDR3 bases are TGCGCCAGCAGCCAAGGGCCGAGGGACTATGGCTACACCTTC.

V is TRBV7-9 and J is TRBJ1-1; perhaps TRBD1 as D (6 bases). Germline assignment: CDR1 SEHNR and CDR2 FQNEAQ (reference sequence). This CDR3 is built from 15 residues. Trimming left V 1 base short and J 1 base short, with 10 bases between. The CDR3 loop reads CASSLVRTENTEAFF. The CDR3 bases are TGTGCCAGCAGCTTAGTACGGACAGAGAACACTGAAGCTTTCTTT.

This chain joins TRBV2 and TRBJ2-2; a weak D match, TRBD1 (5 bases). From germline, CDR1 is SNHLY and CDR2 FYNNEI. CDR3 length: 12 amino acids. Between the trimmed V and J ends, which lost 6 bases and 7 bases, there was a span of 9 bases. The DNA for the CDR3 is TGTGCCAGCAGCAGGGTTGGCGGGGAGCTGTTTTTT. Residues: CASSRVGGELFF.

Written as DNA, the CDR3 is TGTGGGACACGATTAAGCACAGATACGCAGTATTTT. Translating it yields CGTRLSTDTQYF. V gene TRBV7-9 combines with J gene TRBJ2-3; the D gene is possibly TRBD1 (5 bases). CDR1 SEHNR and CDR2 FQNEAQ come from the germline V gene (reference sequence). CDR3 length: 12 residues. Using reference TRBV7-9 and TRBJ2-3 for the parts outside the CDR3, the full variable domain is DTGVSQNPRHKITKRGQNVTFRCDPISEHNRLYWYRQTLGQGPEFLTYFQNEAQLEKSRLLSDRFSAERPKGSFSTLEIQRTEQGDSAMYLCGTRLSTDTQYFGPGTRLTVL.

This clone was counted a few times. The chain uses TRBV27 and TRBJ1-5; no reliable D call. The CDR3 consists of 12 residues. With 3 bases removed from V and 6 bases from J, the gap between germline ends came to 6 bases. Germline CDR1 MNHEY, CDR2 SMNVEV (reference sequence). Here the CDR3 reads CASSFYGQPQHF. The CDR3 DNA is TGTGCCAGCAGTTTCTACGGTCAGCCCCAGCATTTT.

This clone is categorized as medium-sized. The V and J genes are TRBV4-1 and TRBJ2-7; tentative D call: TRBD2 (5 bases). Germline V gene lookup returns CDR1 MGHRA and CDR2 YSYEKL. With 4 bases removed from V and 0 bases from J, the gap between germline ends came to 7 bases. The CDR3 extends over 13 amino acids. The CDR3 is CASSRLPSYEQYF. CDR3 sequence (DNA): TGCGCCAGCAGCCGACTACCCTCCTACGAGCAGTACTTC.

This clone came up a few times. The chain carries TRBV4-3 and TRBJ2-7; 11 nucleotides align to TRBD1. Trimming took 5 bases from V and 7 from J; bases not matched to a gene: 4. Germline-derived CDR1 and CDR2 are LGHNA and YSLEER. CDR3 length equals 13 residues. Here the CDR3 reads CASSSGTGGEQYF. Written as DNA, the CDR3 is TGCGCCAGCAGCTCCGGGACAGGGGGAGAGCAGTACTTC.

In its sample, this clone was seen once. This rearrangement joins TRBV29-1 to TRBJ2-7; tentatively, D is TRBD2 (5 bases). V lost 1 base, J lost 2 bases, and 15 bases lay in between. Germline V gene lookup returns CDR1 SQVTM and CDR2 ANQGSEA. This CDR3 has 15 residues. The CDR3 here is CSVEGGLAAPYEQYF. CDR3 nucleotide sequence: TGCAGCGTTGAAGGTGGGCTAGCTGCCCCCTACGAGCAGTACTTC.

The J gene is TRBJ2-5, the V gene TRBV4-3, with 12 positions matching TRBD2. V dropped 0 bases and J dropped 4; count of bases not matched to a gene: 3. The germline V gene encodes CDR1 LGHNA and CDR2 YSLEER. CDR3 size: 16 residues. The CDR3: CASSQDPSGGAETQYF. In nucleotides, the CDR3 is TGCGCCAGCAGCCAAGATCCTAGCGGGGGGGCAGAGACCCAGTACTTC.

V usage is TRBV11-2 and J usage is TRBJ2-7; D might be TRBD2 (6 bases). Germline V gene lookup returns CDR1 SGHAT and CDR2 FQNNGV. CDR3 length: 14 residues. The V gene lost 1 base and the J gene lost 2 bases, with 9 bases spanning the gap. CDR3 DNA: TGTGCCAGCAGCTTAGCGGGGAGGACCTACGAGCAGTACTTC. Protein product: CASSLAGRTYEQYF.

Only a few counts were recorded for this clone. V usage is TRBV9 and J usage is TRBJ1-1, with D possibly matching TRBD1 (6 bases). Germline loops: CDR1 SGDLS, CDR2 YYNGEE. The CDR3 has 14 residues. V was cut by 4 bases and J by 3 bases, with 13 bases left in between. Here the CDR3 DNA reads TGTGCCAGCAGCCCCCCCCAGGGGCACACTGAAGCTTTCTTT. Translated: CASSPPQGHTEAFF.

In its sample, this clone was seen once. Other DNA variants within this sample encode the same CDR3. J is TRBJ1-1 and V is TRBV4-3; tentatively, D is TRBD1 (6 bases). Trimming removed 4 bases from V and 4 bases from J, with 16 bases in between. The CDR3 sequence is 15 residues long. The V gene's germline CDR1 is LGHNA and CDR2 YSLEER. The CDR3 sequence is CASSRSTQGRTEAFF. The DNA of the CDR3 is TGCGCCAGCAGCCGCTCTACCCAGGGGCGCACTGAAGCTTTCTTT.

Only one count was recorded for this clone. DNA of the CDR3: TGCGCCAGCAGCCAAGGAACTAGCGGACCCCAGGAGACCCAGTACTTC. It translates to CASSQGTSGPQETQYF. The chain has TRBV4-1 and TRBJ2-5; TRBD2 matches at 8 bases. Germline CDR1 reads MGHRA; CDR2 reads YSYEKL. This CDR3 contains 16 residues. V dropped 1 base and J dropped 5; count of bases not matched to a gene: 9.

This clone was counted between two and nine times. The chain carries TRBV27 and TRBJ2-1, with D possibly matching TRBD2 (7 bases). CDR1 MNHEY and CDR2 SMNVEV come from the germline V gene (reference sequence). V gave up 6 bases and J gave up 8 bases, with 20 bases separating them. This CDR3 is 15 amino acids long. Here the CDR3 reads CASSAGGGGGDEQFF. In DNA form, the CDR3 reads TGTGCCAGCAGCGCCGGGGGCGGTGGGGGGGATGAGCAGTTCTTC.

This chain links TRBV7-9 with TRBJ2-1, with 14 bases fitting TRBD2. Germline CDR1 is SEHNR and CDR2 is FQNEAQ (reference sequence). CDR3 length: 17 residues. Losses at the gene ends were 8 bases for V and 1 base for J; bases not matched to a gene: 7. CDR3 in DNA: TGTGCCAGCTCCGGGACTAGCGGGAGAGGGTCCTACAATGAGCAGTTCTTC. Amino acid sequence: CASSGTSGRGSYNEQFF.

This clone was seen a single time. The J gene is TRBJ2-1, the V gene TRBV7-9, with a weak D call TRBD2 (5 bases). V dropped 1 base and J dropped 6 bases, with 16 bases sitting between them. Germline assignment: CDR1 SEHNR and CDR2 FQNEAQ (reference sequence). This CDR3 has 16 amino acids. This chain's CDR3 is CASSLEASPFGNEQFF. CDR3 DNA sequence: TGTGCCAGCAGCTTAGAGGCTAGCCCTTTTGGCAATGAGCAGTTCTTC.

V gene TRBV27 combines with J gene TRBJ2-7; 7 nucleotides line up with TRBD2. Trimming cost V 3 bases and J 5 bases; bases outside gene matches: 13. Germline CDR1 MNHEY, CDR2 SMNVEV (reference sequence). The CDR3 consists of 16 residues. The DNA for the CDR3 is TGTGCCAGCAGTTTGGTATTCGGAGGCGGGAGTCACGAGCAGTACTTC. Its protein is CASSLVFGGGSHEQYF.

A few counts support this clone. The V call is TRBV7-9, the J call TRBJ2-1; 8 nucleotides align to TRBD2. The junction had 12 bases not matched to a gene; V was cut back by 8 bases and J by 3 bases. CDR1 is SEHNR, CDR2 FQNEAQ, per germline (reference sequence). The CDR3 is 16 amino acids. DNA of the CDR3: TGTGCCAGCTTTTTACAACTAGCGGCCAACTACAATGAGCAGTTCTTC. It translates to CASFLQLAANYNEQFF.

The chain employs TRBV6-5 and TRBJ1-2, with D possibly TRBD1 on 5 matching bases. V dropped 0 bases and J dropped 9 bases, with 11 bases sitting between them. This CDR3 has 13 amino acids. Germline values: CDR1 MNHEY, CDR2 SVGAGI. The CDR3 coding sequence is TGTGCCAGCAGTTACTCCCAAGGGGATCGCTACACCTTC. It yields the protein CASSYSQGDRYTF.

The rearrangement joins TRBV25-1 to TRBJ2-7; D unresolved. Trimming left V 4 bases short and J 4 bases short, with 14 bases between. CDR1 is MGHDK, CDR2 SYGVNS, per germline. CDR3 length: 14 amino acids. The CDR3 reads CASSVASEIYEQYF. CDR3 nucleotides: TGTGCCAGCAGTGTCGCCAGCGAAATTTACGAGCAGTACTTC.

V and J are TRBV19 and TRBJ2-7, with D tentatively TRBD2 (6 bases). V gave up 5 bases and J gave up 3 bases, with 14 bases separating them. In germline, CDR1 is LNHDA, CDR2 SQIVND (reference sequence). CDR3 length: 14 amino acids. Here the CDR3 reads CASSVASAFYEQYF. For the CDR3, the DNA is TGTGCCAGTAGTGTGGCTAGCGCGTTCTACGAGCAGTACTTC.

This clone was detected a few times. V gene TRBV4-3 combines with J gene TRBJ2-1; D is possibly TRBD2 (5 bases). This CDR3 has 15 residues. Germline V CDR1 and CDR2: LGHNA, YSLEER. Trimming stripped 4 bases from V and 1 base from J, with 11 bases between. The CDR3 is CASSLGVGSYNEQFF. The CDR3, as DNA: TGCGCCAGCAGCCTGGGAGTTGGGTCCTACAATGAGCAGTTCTTC.

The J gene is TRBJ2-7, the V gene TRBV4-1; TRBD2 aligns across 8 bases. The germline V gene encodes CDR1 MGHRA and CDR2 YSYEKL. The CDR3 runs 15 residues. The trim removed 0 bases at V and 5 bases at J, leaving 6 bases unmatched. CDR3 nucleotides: TGCGCCAGCAGCCAAGAGTCGGGGGGGCTGAACGAGCAGTACTTC. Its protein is CASSQESGGLNEQYF.

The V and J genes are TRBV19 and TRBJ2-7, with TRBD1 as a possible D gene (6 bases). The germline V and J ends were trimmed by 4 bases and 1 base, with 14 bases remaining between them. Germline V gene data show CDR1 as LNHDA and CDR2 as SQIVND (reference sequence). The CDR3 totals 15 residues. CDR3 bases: TGTGCCAGTAGTAGGGACACCGGGGCTTCCTACGAGCAGTACTTC. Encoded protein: CASSRDTGASYEQYF.

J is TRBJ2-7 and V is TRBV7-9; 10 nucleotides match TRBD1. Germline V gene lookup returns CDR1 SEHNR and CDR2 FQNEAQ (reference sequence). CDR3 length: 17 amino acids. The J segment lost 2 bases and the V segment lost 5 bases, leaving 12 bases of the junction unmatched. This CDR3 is CASSPLPGQGSTYEQYF. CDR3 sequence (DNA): TGTGCCAGCAGCCCCCTTCCGGGACAGGGGTCGACCTACGAGCAGTACTTC.